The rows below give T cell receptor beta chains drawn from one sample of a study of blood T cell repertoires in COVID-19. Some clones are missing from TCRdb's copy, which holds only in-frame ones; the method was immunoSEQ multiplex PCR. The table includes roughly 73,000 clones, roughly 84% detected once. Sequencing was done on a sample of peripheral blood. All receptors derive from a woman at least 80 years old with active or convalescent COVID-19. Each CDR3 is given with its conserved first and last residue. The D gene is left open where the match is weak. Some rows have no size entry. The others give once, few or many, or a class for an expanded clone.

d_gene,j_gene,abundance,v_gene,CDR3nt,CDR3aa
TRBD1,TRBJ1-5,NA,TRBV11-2,TGTGCCAGCAGCCTGAACGACAGGGGGGTGGGTCAGCCCCAGCATTTT,CASSLNDRGVGQPQHF
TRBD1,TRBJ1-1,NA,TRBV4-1,TGCGCCAGCAGCCAAGAGGTCTTAGGTGACAGGGTGAACACTGAAGCTTTCTTT,CASSQEVLGDRVNTEAFF
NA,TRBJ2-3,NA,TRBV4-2,TGTGCCAGCAGCCACGGGGGAGTGCGGGCAGATACGCAGTATTTT,CASSHGGVRADTQYF
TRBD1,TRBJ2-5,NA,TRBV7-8,TGTGCCAGCTCCTTGATACTCGGGACAGGGGAGGAGGAGACCCAGTACTTC,CASSLILGTGEEETQYF
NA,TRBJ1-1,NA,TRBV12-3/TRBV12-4,TGTGCCAGCAGCCAAGGAGTGAACACTGAAGCTTTCTTT,CASSQGVNTEAFF
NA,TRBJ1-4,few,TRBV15,TGTGCCACCAGCAGAACATCTGAAAAACTGTTTTTT,CATSRTSEKLFF
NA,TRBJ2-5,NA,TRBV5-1,TGCGCCAGCAGCCACGAGGGTGGAGAGACCCAGTACTTC,CASSHEGGETQYF
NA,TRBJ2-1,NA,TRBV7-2,TGTGCCAGCAGCTTAGAAGGCACTAGGTTTCAGTTCTTC,CASSLEGTRFQFF
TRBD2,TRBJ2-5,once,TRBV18,TGTGCCAGTAGAGCGGGGGTGCTCCCGGAGACCCAGTACTTC,CASRAGVLPETQYF
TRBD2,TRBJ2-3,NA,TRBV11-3,TGTGCCAGCAGCCACACGGGGGGATCGGGAGATACGCAGTATTTT,CASSHTGGSGDTQYF
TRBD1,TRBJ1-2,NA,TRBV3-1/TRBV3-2,TGTGCCAGCAGCCAAGAAACCTATGGGACAGGGAGCTATGGCTACACCTTC,CASSQETYGTGSYGYTF
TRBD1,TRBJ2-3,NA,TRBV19,TGTGCCAGTAGTTGGTTGCACAGGGGAACAGATACGCAGTATTTT,CASSWLHRGTDTQYF
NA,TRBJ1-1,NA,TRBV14,TGTGCCAGCAGCCTCGACAGTTACGCTGAAGCTTTCTTT,CASSLDSYAEAFF
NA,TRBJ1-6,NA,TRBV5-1,TGCGCCAGCAGCCCAGACAGGATCCAAGCGTCACCCCTCCACTTT,CASSPDRIQASPLHF
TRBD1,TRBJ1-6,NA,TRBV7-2,TGTGCCAGCAGTTCAGGCGGAGACAGGGTCATATCACCCCTCCACTTT,CASSSGGDRVISPLHF
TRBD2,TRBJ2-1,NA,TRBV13,TGTGCCAGCAGCTTAGTAGCGGGGGTATGGGAGCAGTTCTTC,CASSLVAGVWEQFF
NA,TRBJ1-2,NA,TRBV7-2,TGTGCCAGCAGCCCGGGGTTAGCTAACTATGGCTACACCTTC,CASSPGLANYGYTF
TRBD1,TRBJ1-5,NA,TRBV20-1,TGCAGTGCTAGTGGGACAGGGGACTCGGGGTCCCAGCATTTT,CSASGTGDSGSQHF
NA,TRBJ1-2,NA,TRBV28,TGTGCCAGCAGTTTATATCCGGACACTAACTATGGCTACACCTTC,CASSLYPDTNYGYTF
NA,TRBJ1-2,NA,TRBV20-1,TGCAGTGGACCGGGGAACTATGGCTACACCTTC,CSGPGNYGYTF
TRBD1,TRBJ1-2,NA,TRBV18,TGTGCCAGCTCAAACGGACAGGGGATTTATGGCTACACCTTC,CASSNGQGIYGYTF
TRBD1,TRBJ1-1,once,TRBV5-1,TGCGCCAGCAGCTCGGGACAGGGGGGGCCCTGGAACACTGAAGCTTTCTTT,CASSSGQGGPWNTEAFF
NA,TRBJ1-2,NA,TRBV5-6,TGTGCCAGCAGCTTGGACCAGGGGTGGAGAGGAGGCTACACCTTC,CASSLDQGWRGGYTF
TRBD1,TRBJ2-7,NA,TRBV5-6,TGTGCCAGCAGCTTGACTCCGACAGGGGTCTACGAGCAGTACTTC,CASSLTPTGVYEQYF
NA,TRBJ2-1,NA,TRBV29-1,TGCAGCGTTTCCAGACTAGACCCCTATTCCTACAATGAGCAGTTCTTC,CSVSRLDPYSYNEQFF
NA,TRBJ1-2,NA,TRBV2,TGTGCCAGCAGTGAATTGCAACAGGGCTATGGCTACACCTTC,CASSELQQGYGYTF
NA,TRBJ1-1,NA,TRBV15,TGTGCCACCAGCAGAGGTTGGGCAGGAGGGACTGAAGCTTTCTTT,CATSRGWAGGTEAFF
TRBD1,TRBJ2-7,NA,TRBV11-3,TGTGCCAGCAGCACGACAGGGAACTCCTACGAGCAGTACTTC,CASSTTGNSYEQYF
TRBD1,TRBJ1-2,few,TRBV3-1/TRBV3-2,TGTGCCAGCAGCCAAGATAATTCCGACAGGGGATATGGCTACACCTTC,CASSQDNSDRGYGYTF
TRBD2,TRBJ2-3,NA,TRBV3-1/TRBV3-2,TGTGCCAGCAGCCACGGGGGGAGGAAAGATACGCAGTATTTT,CASSHGGRKDTQYF
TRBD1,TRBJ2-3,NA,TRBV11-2,TGTGCCAGCAGCTTGGTCAGGGGGACAGATACGCAGTATTTT,CASSLVRGTDTQYF
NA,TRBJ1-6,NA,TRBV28,TGTGCCAGCAGTTCCTGGGGCCTAGATTCACCCCTCCACTTT,CASSSWGLDSPLHF
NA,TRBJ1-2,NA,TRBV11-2,TGTGCCAGCAGCTTAGGAACGGGCGGGGGCCCTCCGGGCGGCTACACCTTC,CASSLGTGGGPPGGYTF
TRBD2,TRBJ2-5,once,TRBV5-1,TGCGCCAGCAGCTTGGAGTGGCGGGGGGGCGGTGAGACCCAGTACTTC,CASSLEWRGGGETQYF
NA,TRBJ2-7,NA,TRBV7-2,TGTGCCAGCAGCTTATACCGTAGCTCCTACGAGCAGTACTTC,CASSLYRSSYEQYF
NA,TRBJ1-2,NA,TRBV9,TGTGCCAGCAGCCTGAAACCCAGGGAAAGCTATGGCTACACCTTC,CASSLKPRESYGYTF
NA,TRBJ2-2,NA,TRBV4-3,TGCGCCAGCAGCCGCAGGGTGCAGGCCGGGGAGCTGTTTTTT,CASSRRVQAGELFF
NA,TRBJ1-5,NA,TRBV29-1,TGCAGCGTTGAAACGGGGGGTCAGCCCCAGCATTTT,CSVETGGQPQHF
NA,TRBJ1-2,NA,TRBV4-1,TGCGCCAGCAGCCTCCAAGGACAGACGCCCGGTGGCTACACCTTC,CASSLQGQTPGGYTF
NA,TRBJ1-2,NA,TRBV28,TGTGCCAGCAGTTCGGGGTGGACTTATGGCTACACCTTC,CASSSGWTYGYTF
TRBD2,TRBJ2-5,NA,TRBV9,TGTGCCAGCAGCGTATCCCGACTAGCGGGGGGTTGGGAGACCCAGTACTTC,CASSVSRLAGGWETQYF
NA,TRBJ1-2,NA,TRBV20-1,TGCAGTGCTGACCAGGGGTATGGCTACACCTTC,CSADQGYGYTF
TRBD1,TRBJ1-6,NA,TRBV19,TGTGCCAGTAGTATAACAGGGGCCTATAATTCACCCCTCCACTTT,CASSITGAYNSPLHF
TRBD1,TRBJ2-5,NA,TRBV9,TGTGCCAGCAGCGTAACAGGGGAAAGCGTGGAGACCCAGTACTTC,CASSVTGESVETQYF
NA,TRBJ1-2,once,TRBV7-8,TGTGCCAGCAGCTTAGGGACAGCGATTAACTATGGCTACACCTTC,CASSLGTAINYGYTF
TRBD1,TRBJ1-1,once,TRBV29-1,TGCAGCGTCTCACAGGGGGAAGCTTTCTTT,CSVSQGEAFF
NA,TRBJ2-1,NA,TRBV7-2,TGTGCCAGCAGCTTACAGGCAGACAACAATGAGCAGTTCTTC,CASSLQADNNEQFF
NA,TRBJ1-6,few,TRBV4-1,TGCGCCAGCAGCCCATTCACAGGCCTGGCTTCACCCCTCCACTTT,CASSPFTGLASPLHF
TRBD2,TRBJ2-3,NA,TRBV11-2,TGTGCCAGCAGCCGATTGACTAGCGGGGAGGTAGATACGCAGTATTTT,CASSRLTSGEVDTQYF
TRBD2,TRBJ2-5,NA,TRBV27,TGTGCCAGCAGTTCCCCCGGGACTATGGGGGAGACCCAGTACTTC,CASSSPGTMGETQYF
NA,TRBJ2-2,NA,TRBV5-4,TGTGCCAGCAGCTTGGCGCGGGGGCGCATAGGGGAGCTGTTTTTT,CASSLARGRIGELFF
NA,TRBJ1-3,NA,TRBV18,TGTGCCAGCTCACCACGTTCAGGGGCCTCTGGAAACACCATATATTTT,CASSPRSGASGNTIYF